The clone carrying this TCR beta chain was recorded a few times. What it recognizes is unknown. Exclusion criteria comprised uncontrolled infection, other autoimmune disease, pregnancy or lactation. Clinicians diagnosed patients from clinical symptoms, serum thyroxine and TRAb, thyroid ultrasound and orbital computed tomography. The data belong to a study of T cells in Graves' hyperthyroidism and ophthalmopathy. Study-wide findings and caveats: Blood also contained most expanded thyroid clonotypes above 0.001.

Amplification of TCR beta CDR3 regions used RNA as the template. A set of HTBI primers served as the primers for a first-round RT-PCR of the TCR CDR3. In TCRdb, the multiplex PCR reads were re-called with MiXCR into one record per CDR3 protein. The sample lists about 660,000 distinct CDR3 sequences, about 45% occurring once. Input material: peripheral blood or thyroid tissue (not recorded which). The TCR comes from an adult man with Graves' disease, either hyperthyroidism or ophthalmopathy (not recorded which).

In nucleotides, the CDR3 is TGCGCCAGCAGCCCCGGGGACGGCAATAACTATGGCTACACCTTC. Translation gives CASSPGDGNNYGYTF. This rearrangement joins TRBV5-1 to TRBJ1-2, with D perhaps matching TRBD1 (5 bases). This CDR3 has 15 amino acids. Trimming removed 4 bases at V and 1 base at J, with 14 bases between. Germline CDR1 reads SGHRS; CDR2 reads YFSETQ.